This T cell receptor (beta chain) comes out of a study of blood T cell repertoires in COVID-19. The germline CDR1 and CDR2 sequences are LNHDA and SQIVND (reference sequence). Trimming at V came to 10 bases and at J to 2 bases, leaving 13 bases not matched to a gene. The CDR3 length is 16 residues. Original processing methods: How many nucleated cells were present was estimated from reference gene primer amplification. Profiled with immunoSEQ multiplex PCR; TCRdb holds only in-frame clones, not every one. V and J calls and clone size are copied from that table; D and trimming were computed from the DNA. Found here are roughly 150,000 clones, 80% to 90% of them singletons; the top ten hold about 15%.

This rearrangement joins TRBV19 to TRBJ2-3, with 9 bases matching TRBD1. This clonotype was sampled from a woman between 40 and 50 years old with acute or convalescent COVID-19. Sequences were obtained from peripheral blood. The CDR3 loop is CATKYRGPGYTDTQYF. The CDR3 DNA follows: TGTGCCACCAAATACAGGGGGCCTGGGTACACAGATACGCAGTATTTT.